A selection of T cell receptor beta chains follows, all from one sample in a study of blood T cell repertoires in COVID-19. TCRdb's table, derived via immunoSEQ multiplex PCR, lists solely in-frame clones and lacks some. There are 250,000 to 300,000 clones in the sample; 70% to 90% occur only once, and 3% to 4% lies in the top ten. Sequencing was performed on peripheral blood. These receptors all come from a woman aged 40 to 50 with acute or convalescent COVID-19. Each CDR3 is given with its conserved first and last residue. D genes are given only for firm matches. The size entry is marked missing in some rows and otherwise reads once, few, many or a size class.

clone_size	v_call	d_call	j_call	cdr3_nt	cdr3_aa
.	TRBV10-2	.	TRBJ2-1	TGCGCCAGCAGTGAGTACGGCGGGTCCTACAATGAGCAGTTCTTC	CASSEYGGSYNEQFF
.	TRBV12-3/TRBV12-4	TRBD1	TRBJ1-2	TGTGCCAGCAGGCAGGGGGTAGAGGGCTACACCTTC	CASRQGVEGYTF
.	TRBV11-2	.	TRBJ1-2	TGTGCCAGCAGCTTAGGCGTAGGGAGCAACTCTAACTATGGCTACACCTTC	CASSLGVGSNSNYGYTF
once	TRBV7-9	TRBD1	TRBJ1-1	TGTGCCAGCACCTGGGACAGTTTCAACACTGAAGCTTTCTTT	CASTWDSFNTEAFF
.	TRBV4-1	.	TRBJ1-4	TGCGCCAGCAGCCAAGATATTTTGGGACAACTACGGAAACTGTTTTTT	CASSQDILGQLRKLFF
.	TRBV5-1	.	TRBJ2-5	TGCGCCAGCAGCTTGGGATCAGGAGAGACCCAGTACTTC	CASSLGSGETQYF
.	TRBV18	TRBD1	TRBJ1-2	TGTGCCAGCTCACCCCAACAGGGGGGCTTC	CASSPQQGGF
.	TRBV10-2	.	TRBJ1-5	TGCGCCAGCAGTGAATCCGGGATAGGGTCTCAGCCCCAGCATTTT	CASSESGIGSQPQHF
once	TRBV10-1	TRBD1	TRBJ2-2	TGCGCCAGCAGTGAGTCTTTTGGGACAGTTTCCGCCGGGGAGCTGTTTTTT	CASSESFGTVSAGELFF
.	TRBV25-1	TRBD1	TRBJ1-2	TGTGCCAGCAGCATAACAGGGGCCGACTATGGCTACACCTTC	CASSITGADYGYTF
.	TRBV18	TRBD1	TRBJ1-2	TGTGCCAGCTCAGGGACAGGGGAAGCTAACTATGGCTACACCTTC	CASSGTGEANYGYTF
.	TRBV9	.	TRBJ1-2	TGTGCCAGCAGCGACCCGACGGACAGATATGGCTACACCTTC	CASSDPTDRYGYTF
once	TRBV2	.	TRBJ1-1	TGTGCCAGCAGTGGCGTCTGGAACACTGAAGCTTTCTTT	CASSGVWNTEAFF
.	TRBV3-1/TRBV3-2	TRBD2	TRBJ2-2	TGTGCCAGCAGCCAAGAAGGAACTAGCGGGGTGGGCGGGGAGCTGTTTTTT	CASSQEGTSGVGGELFF
few	TRBV5-1	TRBD1	TRBJ1-1	TGCGCCAGCAGCTTGGTCAGGGGGCGAGCCACTGAAGCTTTCTTT	CASSLVRGRATEAFF
.	TRBV19	TRBD1	TRBJ1-5	TGTGCCAGTGGGGGACAGGGTGTTCAGCCCCAGCATTTT	CASGGQGVQPQHF
few	TRBV29-1	.	TRBJ1-5	TGCAGCGTTAAGGCGGGAAATAGCAATCAGCCCCAGCATTTT	CSVKAGNSNQPQHF
.	TRBV18	TRBD1	TRBJ1-4	TGTGCCAGCTCACCGAATGACAGGGCGGCTAATGAAAAACTGTTTTTT	CASSPNDRAANEKLFF
.	TRBV24-1	.	TRBJ2-1	TGTGCCACCAGTGAGTCGAGACTTGTAAATGAGCAGTTCTTC	CATSESRLVNEQFF
.	TRBV2	.	TRBJ2-4	TGTGCCAGCAGTCAAGACAGCTCCAAAAACATTCAGTACTTC	CASSQDSSKNIQYF
once	TRBV27	.	TRBJ1-2	TGTGCCAGCAGTCTCCTGGGGGGGAACTATGGCTACACCTTC	CASSLLGGNYGYTF
.	TRBV19	.	TRBJ2-2	TGTGCCAGTAGTCTGGCGGGGGCCTACACCGGGGAGCTGTTTTTT	CASSLAGAYTGELFF
.	TRBV27	TRBD1	TRBJ1-6	TGTGCCAGCAGTCCGGGACAGGGGAGTTCACCCCTCCACTTT	CASSPGQGSSPLHF
.	TRBV13	TRBD2	TRBJ2-1	TGTGCCAGCAGCCTCGGGACTAGCGCCTCTCAATACAATGAGCAGTTCTTC	CASSLGTSASQYNEQFF
.	TRBV6-5	.	TRBJ1-1	TGTGCCAGTCACAGGATGAACACTGAAGCTTTCTTT	CASHRMNTEAFF
.	TRBV3-1/TRBV3-2	TRBD2	TRBJ2-3	TGTGCCAGCAGCCAAGGAGAACGCCGACTAGCGGGGCGCACAGATACGCAGTATTTT	CASSQGERRLAGRTDTQYF